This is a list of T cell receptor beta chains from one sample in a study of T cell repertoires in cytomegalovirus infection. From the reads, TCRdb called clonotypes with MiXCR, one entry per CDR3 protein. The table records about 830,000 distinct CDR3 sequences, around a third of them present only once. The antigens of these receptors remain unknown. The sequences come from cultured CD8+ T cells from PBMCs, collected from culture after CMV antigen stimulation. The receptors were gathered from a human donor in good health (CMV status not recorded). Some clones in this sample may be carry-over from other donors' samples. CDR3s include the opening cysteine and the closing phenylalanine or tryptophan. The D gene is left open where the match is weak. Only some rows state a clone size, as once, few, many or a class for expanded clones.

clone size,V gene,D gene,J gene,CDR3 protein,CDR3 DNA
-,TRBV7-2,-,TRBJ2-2,CASSLVRGFSGELFF,TGTGCCAGCAGCTTAGTTAGAGGGTTCTCCGGGGAGCTGTTTTTT
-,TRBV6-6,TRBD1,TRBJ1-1,CATRGSLNTEAFF,TGTGCCACCAGGGGGTCGTTGAACACTGAAGCTTTCTTT
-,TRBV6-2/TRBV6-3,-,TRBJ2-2,CASSLQVRELFF,TGTGCCAGCAGTCTACAGGTCCGGGAGCTGTTTTTT
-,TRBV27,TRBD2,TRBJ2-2,CASSPNGGFTGELFF,TGTGCCAGCAGTCCCAACGGGGGGTTCACCGGGGAGCTGTTTTTT
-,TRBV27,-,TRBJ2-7,CASKGMGTLAYEQYF,TGTGCCAGCAAGGGGATGGGGACGCTCGCCTACGAGCAGTACTTC
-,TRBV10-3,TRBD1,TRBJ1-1,CAISGKTGGNTEAFF,TGTGCCATCAGTGGAAAGACAGGGGGGAACACTGAAGCTTTCTTT
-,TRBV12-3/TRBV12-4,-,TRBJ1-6,CASRPLGNSPLHF,TGTGCCAGCAGGCCACTGGGAAATTCACCCCTCCACTTT
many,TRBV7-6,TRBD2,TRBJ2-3,CASRTGGISTDTQYF,TGTGCCAGCAGGACGGGGGGTATAAGCACAGATACGCAGTATTTT
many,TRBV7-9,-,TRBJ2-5,CASSSGPQHETQYF,TGTGCCAGCAGCTCCGGGCCCCAGCACGAGACCCAGTACTTC
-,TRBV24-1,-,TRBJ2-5,CATSVVSGEAQYF,TGTGCCACCAGTGTTGTCTCAGGGGAGGCCCAGTACTTC
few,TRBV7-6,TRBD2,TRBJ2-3,CASSLGAGGPVDTQYF,TGTGCCAGCAGCTTGGGAGCGGGGGGGCCGGTAGATACGCAGTATTTT